This TCR beta chain was sequenced for a study of T cells in Graves' hyperthyroidism and ophthalmopathy. Notes on the study in general: Progression to ophthalmopathy was predicted a median of approximately seven months early.

The TCR beta CDR3 regions underwent amplification using RNA transcripts as the source. HTBI primers were the set used in a first-round RT-PCR of the TCR CDR3. TCRdb called the multiplex PCR reads again in MiXCR, with one record for every CDR3 protein. Seen here are a few hundred thousand distinct CDR3 sequences, around 46% observed once, and the top ten hold roughly 8.2%. Patients aged 18 to 65 with hyperthyroidism were newly diagnosed, with duration under 2 months. This CDR3 contains 15 residues. Germline loops: CDR1 WSHSY, CDR2 SAAADI. Remarks on this clonotype: What it recognizes is unknown. Just one base apart from a much larger clone, this may be a read error.

This chain connects TRBV10-2 to TRBJ2-2, with unresolved D. The material sequenced was peripheral blood or thyroid tissue (not recorded which). The receptor was derived from a woman between 18 and 29 years old with Graves' hyperthyroidism. The CDR3 nucleotides are TGTGCCAGTAGTGTCCGGATAAACCTCACCGGGGAGCTGTTTTTT. This gives the protein CASSVRINLTGELFF.